This entry describes one T cell receptor (beta chain). How the authors handled the data: Amplification from reference gene primers served as the basis for estimated nucleated cell counts. This table comes from immunoSEQ multiplex PCR, and its TCRdb copy is limited to in-frame clones, with some not included. D and trimming were read from the DNA, whereas the V and J calls and clone size are those reported in that table. The sample has under 85,000 clones; about 86% are singletons. This entry belongs to a study of blood T cell repertoires in COVID-19. Study-wide background: Acute and convalescent COVID-19 specimens originated in the United States, Italy and Spain.

The CDR3 extends over 16 amino acids. Trimming pared 4 bases from V and 5 bases from J, leaving 18 bases between. Per germline, CDR1 SGHTA and CDR2 FQGNSA. The clonotype comes from an older man in a cohort sampled during active COVID-19. V gene TRBV7-2 combines with J gene TRBJ2-1; D is possibly TRBD1 (6 bases). The sequencing sample was made of peripheral blood. The CDR3 nucleotides are TGTGCCAGCAGCTCTTTTATGGGGGCCCCCCACAATGAGCAGTTCTTC. It is translated as CASSSFMGAPHNEQFF.